The clone carrying this T cell receptor (beta chain) was seen once. What it recognizes is unknown. The source of the sample is a study of naive CD8 T cells in extremely preterm neonates. Overall study findings and caveats: Preterm neonate repertoires were significantly less rich by iChao1 than others. Compared with older groups, preterm CDR3s were shorter, with fewer N additions and less trimming.

V trimming: 1 base; J trimming: 2 bases; junction bases outside the gene matches: 5. CDR3 size: 16 residues. Per the germline V gene, CDR1 is LNHDA and CDR2 is SQIVND (reference sequence). Some clones are missing from TCRdb's copy, which holds only in-frame ones; the method was immunoSEQ multiplex PCR. The sample consists of approximately 4,600 clones, approximately 97% of them appearing once. Without labor or membrane rupture, elective cesareans at about 37-41 weeks supplied term cord blood. Sorted cells: live naive CD8+ T cells, CD45RA+CCR7+, Annexin V-negative. The J gene is TRBJ2-3, the V gene TRBV19; 8 positions match TRBD1. This TCR was recovered from a newborn in good health. Source material: naive CD8+ T cells from cord blood. This chain's CDR3 is CASSIGARGPTDTQYF. The CDR3 nucleotides are TGTGCCAGTAGTATAGGTGCCAGGGGGCCCACAGATACGCAGTATTTT.